The text below deals with one T cell receptor beta chain. Its target antigen remains unknown. The conserved phenylalanine or tryptophan normally closing the CDR3 is absent here, so this likely arose from a read error. The limits of the CDR3 on the DNA are not certain, so only TCRdb's listed CDR3 is given. For repertoire sequencing, TCR beta CDR3 regions were amplified from RNA transcripts. HTBI primers and the Qiagen OneStep RT-PCR kit were used in a first-round RT-PCR, which was followed by a second-round multiplex PCR, size selection and purification. Libraries were sequenced paired-end with 100 bp reads on an Illumina HiSeq2000. As for the original processing: SOAPnuke was used for read processing, and reads with adapters, uncalled bases, a mean Phred below 15, or no exact constant-primer or identifier match were discarded. High-quality paired reads were merged with COPE v1.2.5. Clonotypes were defined as unique nucleotide sequences and were aligned to IMGT TRB V, D and J references using MiTCR v1.1. The analysis was limited to V-J combinations with a frequency above 0.0001, which together covered just over 98% of the repertoires. For each V-J combination, a TCR clonal expansion and chaos score was defined as F50 clonal expansion divided by the chaos observed in the TCRdist matrix. Welch's t-statistics and random forest were used to reduce features to over ten V-J combinations, which were fed into a naive Bayes classifier. The Morisita-Horn index was used to measure how similar the thyroid and blood repertoires were. The raw public reads went through TCRdb reprocessing: fastp at Q25, MiXCR clone calling, in-frame beta chains kept. Rows are combined by CDR3 protein, so each entry shows the most common genes and DNA. For this entry, the V and J calls and clone size follow TCRdb and not the study's own pipeline. Here the sample has about 24,000 distinct CDR3 sequences; less than 50% occur a single time. Around 6.4% of the sample rests with the top ten.

A patient counted as having stable hyperthyroidism if there was no progression to ophthalmopathy within 18 months of follow-up. Hyperthyroidism patients were newly diagnosed, with disease duration under 2 months, and aged 18 to 65 years. Patients with other autoimmune diseases, uncontrolled infections, pregnancy or lactation were excluded. Clinical symptoms, serum thyroxine, TRAb, thyroid ultrasound and orbital computed tomography formed the basis of the diagnosis. Using Ficoll-Paque density gradient centrifugation, PBMCs were isolated from approximately 11 ml of fresh peripheral blood. Total RNA was extracted with Trizol reagent and quality-checked on an Agilent 2100 Bioanalyzer. CDR1 and CDR2, looked up from the germline V gene, are MGHRA and YSYEKL. Including both end residues, the CDR3 is 14 amino acids long. These data belong to a study of Graves' ophthalmopathy and Graves' hyperthyroidism (dated by TCRdb to between 2017 and 2018). Some background on the complete study: Peripheral blood samples were taken at the time of initial diagnosis, before any treatment was given. To explore V-J signatures that distinguish ophthalmopathy from hyperthyroidism, a discovery set of 90 to 100 patients was enrolled, made up of over 40 with ophthalmopathy and 57 with stable hyperthyroidism. After sampling, hyperthyroidism patients received methimazole starting at 30 mg daily, and ophthalmopathy patients received high-dose intravenous methylprednisolone. TCR beta repertoire signatures were used to distinguish Graves' ophthalmopathy from Graves' hyperthyroidism and to predict progression to ophthalmopathy. For independent validation, a separate cohort was made up of approximately 19 hyperthyroidism patients plus 17 patients who later progressed from hyperthyroidism to ophthalmopathy. In total, 135 blood samples were TCR-sequenced: 43 ophthalmopathy, under 80 hyperthyroidism and roughly 17 hyperthyroidism-to-ophthalmopathy patients. T-cell repertoires of thyroid tissue and blood were compared in six hyperthyroidism patients.

Study-wide conclusions, independent of this receptor: Most expanded thyroid clonotypes with a frequency above 0.001 also appeared in blood, which suggests that blood repertoires may reflect the immune response in the thyroid. In validation, the model predicted ophthalmopathy progression with 55% to 71% sensitivity and approximately 75% specificity; some 13 predicted patients were CT-confirmed with GO in a median of around 6.5 months. No statistical method was used to set the sample size in advance, and the investigators knew which group each participant was assigned to. Ophthalmopathy was separated from stable hyperthyroidism by the 13-signature model with about 89% sensitivity and about 81% specificity in cross-validation and with 80%/75% in the test set.

The chain is assembled from TRBV4-1 and TRBJ1-6. The source is an adult woman with stable Graves' hyperthyroidism. The specimen was peripheral blood. CDR3 protein: CASSREGQGYTFGS.